This TCR beta chain was observed in a study of blood T cell repertoires in COVID-19. Clones were sequenced by immunoSEQ multiplex PCR, and TCRdb holds only the in-frame ones, with some missing. Here the sample spans around 250,000 clones, less than 90% being singletons. There are 11 residues in the CDR3. Germline CDR1 GTSNPN, CDR2 SVGIG (reference sequence). Sequencing was done on a sample of peripheral blood. The V gene is TRBV30, the J gene TRBJ1-2; no clear D gene. The receptor's source is a woman in her thirties or forties who had recovered from COVID-19. The CDR3 loop is CALGINYGYTF. In DNA form, the CDR3 reads TGTGCGCTCGGGATAAACTATGGCTACACCTTC.